The rows below give T cell receptor beta chains drawn from one sample of a study of blood T cell repertoires in COVID-19. Assay: immunoSEQ multiplex PCR; the TCRdb copy retains only in-frame clones and omits some. The sample has about 240,000 clones, roughly 83% seen once. Sequenced sample: peripheral blood. Receptor source: an elderly man with acute or convalescent COVID-19. Both conserved end residues are part of each CDR3. Each record gives: clone size, CDR3 length, V gene, D gene, J gene, CDR3 protein, CDR3 DNA. The D gene is left open where the match is weak. Clone size is given for some rows only: seen once, a few or many times, or a class if the clone is expanded.

>once|16|TRBV19|NA|TRBJ1-5
CASSIGRQALNQPQHF
TGTGCCAGTAGTATAGGGAGGCAGGCCCTCAATCAGCCCCAGCATTTT
>NA|13|TRBV11-3|NA|TRBJ2-3
CASSLDRRGTQYF
TGTGCCAGCAGCTTAGACAGGCGGGGTACGCAGTATTTT
>NA|12|TRBV12-3/TRBV12-4|NA|TRBJ2-7
CASSPDTYEQYF
TGTGCCAGCAGCCCGGACACGTACGAGCAGTACTTC
>NA|15|TRBV18|TRBD1|TRBJ1-6
CASSPGGQGSAPLHF
TGTGCCAGCTCACCGGGGGGACAGGGATCTGCGCCCCTCCACTTT
>NA|14|TRBV3-1/TRBV3-2|TRBD1|TRBJ1-1
CASSSTGGNTEAFF
TGTGCCAGCAGCAGTACAGGGGGGAACACTGAAGCTTTCTTT
>few|11|TRBV29-1|NA|TRBJ1-1
CSSRMNTEAFF
TGCAGCTCCAGGATGAACACTGAAGCTTTCTTT
>NA|15|TRBV3-1/TRBV3-2|NA|TRBJ2-7
CASSPPGTYEYEQYF
TGTGCCAGCAGCCCCCCCGGGACTTACGAGTACGAGCAGTACTTC
>NA|15|TRBV10-3|NA|TRBJ2-7
CAISGGTPGSYEQYF
TGTGCCATCAGTGGAGGGACACCCGGTTCCTACGAGCAGTACTTC
>NA|14|TRBV9|NA|TRBJ2-2
CASSVLSGTGELFF
TGTGCCAGCAGCGTGTTATCGGGCACCGGGGAGCTGTTTTTT
>NA|14|TRBV19|NA|TRBJ1-1
CASSMGSLNTEAFF
TGTGCCAGTAGTATGGGCAGTCTGAACACTGAAGCTTTCTTT
>NA|14|TRBV3-1/TRBV3-2|NA|TRBJ1-1
CASRGTGRNTEAFF
TGTGCCAGCAGGGGAACAGGGAGGAACACTGAAGCTTTCTTT
>few|14|TRBV5-4|NA|TRBJ1-2
CASSLGGLNYGYTF
TGTGCCAGCAGCTTGGGGGGCCTCAACTATGGCTACACCTTC
>NA|12|TRBV4-3|NA|TRBJ1-2
CASSRETGHHTF
TGCGCCAGCAGCCGAGAGACGGGACACCACACCTTC
>NA|15|TRBV28|NA|TRBJ1-5
CASSLQGGWGQPQHF
TGTGCCAGCAGTCTTCAAGGGGGATGGGGTCAGCCCCAGCATTTT
>NA|14|TRBV5-3|NA|TRBJ2-7
CASWGPESSYEQYF
TGTGCCAGCTGGGGGCCTGAAAGCTCCTACGAGCAGTACTTC
>NA|12|TRBV5-1|NA|TRBJ1-2
CASSFDREGYTF
TGCGCCAGCAGCTTCGATAGGGAGGGCTACACCTTC
>NA|16|TRBV19|NA|TRBJ2-4
CASSMGQLLAKNIQYF
TGTGCCAGTAGTATGGGACAACTTCTAGCCAAAAACATTCAGTACTTC
>NA|14|TRBV2|NA|TRBJ2-1
CASSEETGPNEQFF
TGTGCCAGCAGTGAGGAGACAGGACCGAATGAGCAGTTCTTC
>NA|12|TRBV28|TRBD2|TRBJ2-1
CASSLLGGEQFF
TGTGCCAGCAGTTTGCTGGGAGGGGAGCAGTTCTTC
>NA|16|TRBV9|NA|TRBJ1-2
CASSVATGFVSYGYTF
TGTGCCAGCAGCGTAGCTACGGGGTTCGTTAGCTATGGCTACACCTTC
>NA|18|TRBV21-1|NA|TRBJ2-3
CASSEQGSSGSLTDTQYF
TGTGCCAGCAGCGAACAAGGGTCTAGCGGGAGCCTCACAGATACGCAGTATTTT
>NA|14|TRBV6-5|TRBD1|TRBJ1-5
CASSYSRGRSPQHF
TGTGCCAGCAGTTACTCCAGGGGGCGGTCGCCCCAGCATTTT
>NA|16|TRBV27|TRBD2|TRBJ2-1
CASSLGLAGSYNEQFF
TGTGCCAGCAGTTTAGGACTAGCGGGTTCCTACAATGAGCAGTTCTTC
>NA|14|TRBV6-6|NA|TRBJ2-1
CASSYDISFNEQFF
TGTGCCAGCAGTTACGATATTAGTTTCAATGAGCAGTTCTTC
>NA|14|TRBV27|TRBD1|TRBJ1-5
CASSSTGGGRPQHF
TGTGCCAGCAGTTCGACAGGGGGGGGGAGGCCCCAGCATTTT
>NA|13|TRBV19|TRBD1|TRBJ1-2
CASSMTGKAGYTF
TGTGCCAGTAGTATGACAGGGAAGGCGGGCTACACCTTC
>NA|15|TRBV5-5|TRBD1|TRBJ1-2
CASSLGQGAIYGYTF
TGTGCCAGCAGCTTGGGACAGGGGGCGATCTATGGCTACACCTTC
>NA|13|TRBV29-1|TRBD1|TRBJ1-2
CSVADRDHYGYTF
TGCAGCGTGGCCGACAGGGACCACTATGGCTACACCTTC
>once|15|TRBV6-5|TRBD1|TRBJ2-1
CASSPTGGSYNEQFF
TGTGCCAGCTCGCCGACAGGGGGCTCCTACAATGAGCAGTTCTTC
>NA|16|TRBV5-5|NA|TRBJ2-7
CASSRTADDGAYEQYF
TGTGCCAGCAGCCGGACAGCTGACGACGGGGCCTACGAGCAGTACTTC
>NA|14|TRBV6-6|NA|TRBJ2-7
CASTFLGSAYEQYF
TGTGCCAGCACCTTCCTGGGGAGCGCCTACGAGCAGTACTTC
>NA|16|TRBV21-1|NA|TRBJ2-7
CASTQVTGANSYEQYF
TGTGCCAGCACCCAGGTGACAGGGGCGAACTCCTACGAGCAGTACTTC
>NA|14|TRBV15|TRBD1|TRBJ2-7
CATSGRQGVYEQYF
TGTGCCACCAGCGGAAGACAGGGAGTATACGAGCAGTACTTC
>NA|14|TRBV7-9|NA|TRBJ1-1
CASSTQTGNTEAFF
TGTGCCAGCAGCACCCAGACAGGCAACACTGAAGCTTTCTTT
>once|13|TRBV28|NA|TRBJ1-2
CASSFGGNYGYTF
TGTGCCAGCAGTTTTGGGGGCAACTATGGCTACACCTTC
>NA|14|TRBV3-1/TRBV3-2|NA|TRBJ1-2
CASSPQGRRDGYTF
TGTGCCAGCAGCCCACAGGGTCGGAGAGATGGCTACACCTTC
>once|15|TRBV3-1/TRBV3-2|TRBD1|TRBJ2-1
CASSQRQGLYNEQFF
TGTGCCAGCAGCCAACGACAGGGCCTTTACAATGAGCAGTTCTTC
>NA|11|TRBV20-1|NA|TRBJ2-7
CSADPSDEQYF
TGCAGTGCTGATCCTTCGGACGAGCAGTACTTC
>NA|15|TRBV5-1|NA|TRBJ2-4
CASSLALRSKNIQYF
TGCGCCAGCAGCTTGGCCCTCAGGTCAAAAAACATTCAGTACTTC
>NA|17|TRBV7-2|NA|TRBJ2-1
CASSSLSAHSPNNEQFF
TGTGCCAGCAGCTCCCTTTCGGCCCACAGCCCCAACAATGAGCAGTTCTTC
>NA|15|TRBV5-5|NA|TRBJ2-1
CASSSMGQGIVEQFF
TGTGCCAGCAGCTCCATGGGGCAGGGGATCGTCGAGCAGTTCTTC
>NA|15|TRBV3-1/TRBV3-2|TRBD2|TRBJ2-1
CASSQGRGSHNEQFF
TGTGCCAGCAGCCAAGGTCGCGGGAGCCACAATGAGCAGTTCTTC
>NA|14|TRBV11-2|TRBD2|TRBJ2-1
CASSLGLAGNEQFF
TGTGCCAGCAGCTTGGGACTAGCGGGCAATGAGCAGTTCTTC
>few|14|TRBV18|NA|TRBJ1-1
CASSLVLQNTEAFF
TGTGCCAGCTCCCTAGTCCTGCAGAACACTGAAGCTTTCTTT
>NA|14|TRBV28|NA|TRBJ1-3
CASSPPGRGNTIYF
TGTGCCAGCAGCCCACCGGGGAGGGGAAACACCATATATTTT
>NA|13|TRBV6-5|TRBD1|TRBJ1-2
CASQYRGDYGYTF
TGTGCCAGTCAATACAGGGGGGACTATGGCTACACCTTC
>NA|13|TRBV6-5|TRBD1|TRBJ1-2
CASSQRTGYGYTF
TGTGCCAGCAGTCAACGGACAGGCTATGGCTACACCTTC
>NA|14|TRBV2|NA|TRBJ1-3
CASTGGGTGRSIYF
TGTGCCAGCACCGGGGGGGGGACCGGGAGGTCCATATATTTT